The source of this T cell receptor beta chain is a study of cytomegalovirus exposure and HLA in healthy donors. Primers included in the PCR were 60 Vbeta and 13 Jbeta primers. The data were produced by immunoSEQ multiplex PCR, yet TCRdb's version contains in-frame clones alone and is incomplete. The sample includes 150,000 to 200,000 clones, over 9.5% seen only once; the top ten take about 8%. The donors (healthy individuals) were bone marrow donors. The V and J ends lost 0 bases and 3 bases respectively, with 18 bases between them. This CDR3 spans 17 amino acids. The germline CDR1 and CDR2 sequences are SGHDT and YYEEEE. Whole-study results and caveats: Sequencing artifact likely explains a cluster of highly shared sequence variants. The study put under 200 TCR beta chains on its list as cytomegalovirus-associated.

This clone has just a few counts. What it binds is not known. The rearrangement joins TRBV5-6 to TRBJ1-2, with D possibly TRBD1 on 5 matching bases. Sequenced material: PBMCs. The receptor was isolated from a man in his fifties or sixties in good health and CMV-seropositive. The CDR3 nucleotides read TGTGCCAGCAGCTTGGAGGGGCCGCTTAGTACGTACTATGGCTACACCTTC. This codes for CASSLEGPLSTYYGYTF.